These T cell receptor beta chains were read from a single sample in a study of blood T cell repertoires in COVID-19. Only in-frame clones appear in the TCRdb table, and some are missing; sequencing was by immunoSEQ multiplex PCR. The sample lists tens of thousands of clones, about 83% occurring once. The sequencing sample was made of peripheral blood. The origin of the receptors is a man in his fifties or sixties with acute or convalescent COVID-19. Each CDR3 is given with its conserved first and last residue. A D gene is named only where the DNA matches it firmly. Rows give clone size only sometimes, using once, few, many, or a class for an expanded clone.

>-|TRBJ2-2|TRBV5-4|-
CASSTYRGANTGELFF
TGTGCCAGCAGCACTTATCGGGGGGCCAACACCGGGGAGCTGTTTTTT
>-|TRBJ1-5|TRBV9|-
CASSVAPGHNQPQHF
TGTGCCAGCAGCGTTGCCCCGGGACACAATCAGCCCCAGCATTTT
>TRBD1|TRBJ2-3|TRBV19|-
CASSDIRQGGADTQYF
TGTGCCAGTAGTGATATCCGACAGGGCGGTGCAGATACGCAGTATTTT
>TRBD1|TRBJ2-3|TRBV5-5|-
CASSPLAVGQGTDTQYF
TGTGCCAGCAGTCCCTTAGCCGTGGGACAGGGCACAGATACGCAGTATTTT
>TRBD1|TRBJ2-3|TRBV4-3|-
CASSQVIYEQGVRTADTQYF
TGCGCCAGCAGCCAAGTGATCTATGAACAGGGGGTTCGTACGGCAGATACGCAGTATTTT
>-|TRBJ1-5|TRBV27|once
CASSPVAAHSYSNQPQHF
TGTGCCAGCAGTCCGGTTGCGGCCCACTCTTATAGCAATCAGCCCCAGCATTTT
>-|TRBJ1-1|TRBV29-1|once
CSVTTVEAFF
TGCAGCGTTACTACCGTTGAAGCTTTCTTT
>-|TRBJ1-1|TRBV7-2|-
CASSFDSGYTEAFF
TGTGCCAGCAGCTTCGACAGCGGGTACACTGAAGCTTTCTTT
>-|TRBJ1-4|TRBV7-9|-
CASSLGQGTEKLFF
TGTGCCAGCAGCTTAGGGCAGGGAACCGAAAAACTGTTTTTT
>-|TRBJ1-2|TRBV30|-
CAWSPGGGGGYGYTF
TGTGCCTGGAGCCCGGGGGGGGGCGGCGGCTATGGCTACACCTTC
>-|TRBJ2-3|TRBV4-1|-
CASSQDTGDTQYF
TGCGCCAGCAGCCAAGATACCGGGGATACGCAGTATTTT
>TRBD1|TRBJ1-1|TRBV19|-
CASRGQGPQDTEAFF
TGTGCCAGTAGGGGACAGGGACCTCAGGACACTGAAGCTTTCTTT
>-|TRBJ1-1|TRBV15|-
CATSRDSQNTEAFF
TGTGCCACCAGCAGAGATAGCCAGAACACTGAAGCTTTCTTT
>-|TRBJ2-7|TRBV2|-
CASSRQRSYEQYF
TGTGCCAGCAGCCGACAGAGATCCTACGAGCAGTACTTC
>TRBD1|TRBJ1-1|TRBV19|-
CASSRDSKYTEAFF
TGTGCCAGTAGTCGGGACAGTAAATACACTGAAGCTTTCTTT
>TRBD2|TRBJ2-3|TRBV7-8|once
CASSPGRGGDTQYF
TGTGCCAGCAGCCCCGGGAGGGGGGGAGATACGCAGTATTTT
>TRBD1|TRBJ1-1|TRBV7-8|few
CASSAGQGMNTEAFF
TGTGCCAGCAGCGCCGGACAGGGGATGAACACTGAAGCTTTCTTT
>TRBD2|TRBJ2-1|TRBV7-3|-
CASSTSGAYNEQFF
TGTGCCAGCAGTACTAGCGGGGCATACAATGAGCAGTTCTTC
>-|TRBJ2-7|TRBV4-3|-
CASSPGLRAGEQYF
TGCGCCAGCAGCCCGGGACTGAGGGCAGGCGAGCAGTACTTC
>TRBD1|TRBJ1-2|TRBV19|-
CASSNQGAYGYTF
TGTGCCAGTAGTAACCAGGGGGCCTATGGCTACACCTTC
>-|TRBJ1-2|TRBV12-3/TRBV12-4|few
CASSPTGLIGYTF
TGTGCCAGCAGTCCAACAGGGTTAATTGGCTACACCTTC
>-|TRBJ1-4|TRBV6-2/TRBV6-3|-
CASSYSHPRGRFF
TGTGCCAGCAGTTACTCCCACCCTAGGGGGAGGTTTTTT
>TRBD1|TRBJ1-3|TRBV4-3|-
CASSQDRGTTGNTIYF
TGCGCCAGCAGCCAGGACAGGGGGACAACTGGAAACACCATATATTTT
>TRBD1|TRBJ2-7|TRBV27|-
CASSGTGEDEQYF
TGTGCCAGCAGTGGGACAGGGGAGGACGAGCAGTACTTC
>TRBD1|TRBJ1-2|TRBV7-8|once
CASSWGQHNYGYTF
TGTGCCAGCAGCTGGGGACAGCACAACTATGGCTACACCTTC
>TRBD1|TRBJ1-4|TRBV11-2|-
CASSLQGTGNEKLFF
TGTGCCAGCAGCCTACAGGGGACGGGTAATGAAAAACTGTTTTTT
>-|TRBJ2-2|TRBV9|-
CASSVRQVTGELFF
TGTGCCAGCAGCGTAAGACAGGTCACCGGGGAGCTGTTTTTT
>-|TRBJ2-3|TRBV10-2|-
CASSESTGSVVYTQYF
TGCGCCAGCAGTGAGTCGACGGGTTCCGTCGTGTATACGCAGTATTTT
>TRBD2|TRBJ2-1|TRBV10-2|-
CASTGVGGGALDEQFF
TGCGCCAGCACCGGTGTAGGCGGGGGGGCCTTGGATGAGCAGTTCTTC
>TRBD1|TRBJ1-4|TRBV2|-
CARNTGGNEKLFF
TGTGCCAGGAATACAGGGGGTAATGAAAAACTGTTTTTT
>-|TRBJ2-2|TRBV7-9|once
CASSLASGGTGELFF
TGTGCCAGCAGCTTAGCGTCCGGGGGCACCGGGGAGCTGTTTTTT
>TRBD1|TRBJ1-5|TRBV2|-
CASRAPGQGSNQPQHF
TGTGCCAGCAGAGCTCCGGGACAGGGCAGCAATCAGCCCCAGCATTTT
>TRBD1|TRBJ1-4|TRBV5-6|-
CASSSGQGRPPNEKLFF
TGTGCCAGCAGCTCGGGACAGGGGCGCCCTCCTAATGAAAAACTGTTTTTT
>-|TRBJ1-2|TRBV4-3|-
CASSHRRGEGGYTF
TGCGCCAGCAGCCATCGCAGGGGAGAGGGTGGCTACACCTTC